The next 6 T cell receptor beta chains were all read from a single sample in a study of Ad26.COV2.S vaccination and SARS-CoV-2 variants. Clones were sequenced by immunoSEQ multiplex PCR, and TCRdb holds only the in-frame ones, with some missing. The data contain over 400,000 clones, 92% of them singletons. Treatment in this sample: around 19 received Ad26.COV2.S at low or high dose, single or two shots; 5 received placebo; per-sample allocation not given. Sample collection was performed on day 63 after the first vaccine or placebo injection. The sample consisted of peripheral blood, taken in a trial of Ad26.COV2.S vaccine versus placebo. These receptors all stem from a person aged 18-60 years who received the Ad26.COV2.S COVID-19 vaccine or a placebo.

The chain uses TRBV6-2 or TRBV6-3 and TRBJ2-7; the D gene could be TRBD1 or TRBD2 (6 bases each). Germline values: CDR1 MNHEY, CDR2 SVGEGT. The CDR3 runs 16 residues. Trimming cost V 0 bases and J 7 bases, with 19 bases left between them. The CDR3 coding sequence is TGTGCCAGCAGTTACTCGGGGGGCTCTACGTCGAAAGAGCAGTACTTC. This gives the protein CASSYSGGSTSKEQYF.

V and J are TRBV7-2 and TRBJ2-1; a weak D match, TRBD1 (5 bases). Germline V gene data show CDR1 as SGHTA and CDR2 as FQGNSA. The CDR3 runs to 14 residues. V lost 7 bases, J lost 6 bases, and 16 bases lay in between. This CDR3 is CASTPTGGANEQFF. DNA for the CDR3: TGTGCCAGCACCCCGACGGGTGGGGCCAATGAGCAGTTCTTC.

The chain joins TRBV15 to TRBJ2-5; D unclear. Germline CDR1 and CDR2: LNHNV and YYDKDF (reference sequence). The CDR3 extends over 12 amino acids. The ends were cut back, 6 bases at V and 5 bases at J, with 10 bases in the middle. CDR3 nucleotide sequence: TGTGCCACCAGTTACATCGACGAGACCCAGTACTTC. Protein product: CATSYIDETQYF. Supplemented by reference TRBV15 and TRBJ2-5, the full variable domain reads DAMVIQNPRYQVTQFGKPVTLSCSQTLNHNVMYWYQQKSSQAPKLLFHYYDKDFNNEADTPDNFQSRRPNTSFCFLDIRSPGLGDTAMYLCATSYIDETQYFGPGTRLLVL.

This clone has only one observation. This chain links TRBV6-2 or TRBV6-3 with TRBJ1-2, with D possibly matching TRBD1 (5 bases). The CDR3 is 12 amino acids. The germline V gene has CDR1 MNHEY and CDR2 SVGEGT. The V gene lost 6 bases and the J gene lost 8 bases, with 13 bases spanning the gap. The CDR3 region has the DNA TGTGCCAGCAGCGACAGCCCAGGGGGCTACACCTTC. Translating it yields CASSDSPGGYTF.

This rearrangement joins TRBV9 to TRBJ2-7; 8 bases agree with TRBD2. With V trimmed by 4 bases and J by 7 bases, 13 bases remained unmatched. CDR3 length: 15 amino acids. Per germline, CDR1 SGDLS and CDR2 YYNGEE. The CDR3 sequence is CASSSSGGKVGEQYF. The CDR3, as DNA: TGTGCCAGCAGCTCCAGCGGGGGCAAAGTTGGAGAGCAGTACTTC. The complete variable domain, with remaining parts taken from reference TRBV9 and TRBJ2-7, reads DSGVTQTPKHLITATGQRVTLRCSPRSGDLSVYWYQQSLDQGLQFLIQYYNGEERAKGNILERFSAQQFPDLHSELNLSSLELGDSALYFCASSSSGGKVGEQYFGPGTRLTVT.

This clone was detected only once. The genes are TRBV18 and TRBJ2-5; D ambiguous. V was trimmed by 1 base and J by 2 bases, leaving 17 bases between them. Germline V lookup: CDR1 KGHSH, CDR2 LQKENI. There are 17 residues in the CDR3. CDR3 nucleotides: TGTGCCAGCTCACCACTTAGGGTCAGCAAGCTTCAAGAGACCCAGTACTTC. Protein sequence: CASSPLRVSKLQETQYF.